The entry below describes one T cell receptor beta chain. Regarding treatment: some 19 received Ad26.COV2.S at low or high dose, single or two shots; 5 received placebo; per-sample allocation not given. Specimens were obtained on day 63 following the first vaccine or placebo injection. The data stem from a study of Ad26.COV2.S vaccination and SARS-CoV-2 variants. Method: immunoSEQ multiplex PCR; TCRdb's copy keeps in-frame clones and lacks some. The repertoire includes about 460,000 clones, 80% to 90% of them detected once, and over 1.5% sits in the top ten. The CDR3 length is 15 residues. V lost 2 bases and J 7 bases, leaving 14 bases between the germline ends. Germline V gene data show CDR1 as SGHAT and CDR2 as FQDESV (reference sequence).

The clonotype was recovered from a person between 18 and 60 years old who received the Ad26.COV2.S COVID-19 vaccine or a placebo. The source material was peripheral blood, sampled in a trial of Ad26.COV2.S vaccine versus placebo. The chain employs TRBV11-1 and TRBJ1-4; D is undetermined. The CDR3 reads CASSLLRGVREKLFF. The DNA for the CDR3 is TGTGCCAGCAGCTTATTACGAGGCGTGCGTGAAAAACTGTTTTTT.